Below, 25 T cell receptor beta chains from the same sample are listed, as sequenced in a study of T cell responses to AZD1222 COVID-19 vaccine. TCRdb's copy holds only in-frame clones and misses some; the assay was immunoSEQ multiplex PCR. The data show just over 95,000 clones, 85% to 90% seen once. Sequences were derived from peripheral blood, sampled on day 0 of AZD1222 vaccination. The receptors were gathered from an adult in good health.

The J gene is TRBJ2-7, the V gene TRBV5-6; tentative D call: TRBD2 (5 bases). In germline, CDR1 is SGHDT, CDR2 YYEEEE. The CDR3 is made up of 15 amino acids. V lost 4 bases and J lost 5, with 19 bases in between. The CDR3 DNA reads TGTGCCAGCAGCCACCAGGACTGGACCGGCGACGAGCAGTACTTC. Protein sequence: CASSHQDWTGDEQYF.

The rearrangement links TRBV5-6 to TRBJ1-6, with 7 bases that match TRBD1. V lost 3 bases to trimming and J lost 8 bases; unmatched junction nucleotides: 11. Germline V CDR1 and CDR2: SGHDT, YYEEEE. The CDR3 loop spans 16 amino acids. The CDR3 DNA reads TGTGCCAGCAGCTACGTGGACAGGATAGTGGATTCACCCCTCCACTTT. Translation gives CASSYVDRIVDSPLHF.

This rearrangement joins TRBV12-3 or TRBV12-4 to TRBJ1-4; D is unclear. The germline V and J ends were trimmed by 6 bases and 3 bases, with 8 bases remaining between them. CDR3 size: 13 residues. The CDR3 sequence is CASSSIPNEKLFF. DNA of the CDR3: TGTGCCAGCAGCTCCATCCCTAATGAAAAACTGTTTTTT.

The chain is built from TRBV19 and TRBJ1-6; D gene uncertain. Germline values: CDR1 LNHDA, CDR2 SQIVND (reference sequence). The CDR3 is 15 residues long. Trimming stripped 3 bases from V and 0 bases from J, with 6 bases between. CDR3 loop: CASSIGSSYNSPLHF. In DNA form, the CDR3 reads TGTGCCAGTAGTATCGGTAGCTCCTATAATTCACCCCTCCACTTT. Together with reference TRBV19 and TRBJ1-6, the CDR3 gives the full variable domain: DGGITQSPKYLFRKEGQNVTLSCEQNLNHDAMYWYRQDPGQGLRLIYYSQIVNDFQKGDIAEGYSVSREKKESFPLTVTSAQKNPTAFYLCASSIGSSYNSPLHFGNGTRLTVT.

The J gene is TRBJ2-3, the V gene TRBV11-3, with 12 bases that match TRBD2. The CDR3 covers 16 residues. Trimming removed 5 bases from V and 7 bases from J; junction bases left unmatched: 10. Germline V lookup: CDR1 SGHNT, CDR2 YENEEA. CDR3 sequence reads: CASSLRRGLAGNTQYF. The CDR3 DNA sequence: TGTGCCAGCAGCCTCCGACGAGGACTAGCGGGAAATACGCAGTATTTT.

The rearrangement joins TRBV30 to TRBJ2-7, with D possibly being TRBD1 (6 bases). The CDR3 is made up of 11 amino acids. CDR1 is GTSNPN and CDR2 is SVGIG in the germline V gene (reference sequence). Between the trimmed V and J ends, which lost 8 bases and 3 bases, there was a span of 11 bases. This CDR3 is CARRGVYEQYF. The CDR3 DNA follows: TGTGCCCGCAGGGGTGTCTACGAGCAGTACTTC.

J is TRBJ2-3 and V is TRBV2; 8 bases line up with TRBD2. CDR3 length: 12 residues. The J segment lost 4 bases and the V segment lost 6 bases, leaving 0 bases of the junction unmatched. Germline loops: CDR1 SNHLY, CDR2 FYNNEI. The CDR3 region has the DNA TGTGCCAGCAGGCGGGAGGCAGATACGCAGTATTTT. Translated, it gives CASRREADTQYF.

The rearrangement links TRBV5-1 to TRBJ1-6; D is unclear. Germline loops: CDR1 SGHRS, CDR2 YFSETQ. The CDR3 consists of 15 residues. The germline V and J ends were trimmed by 0 bases and 7 bases, with 11 bases remaining between them. The CDR3 DNA is TGCGCCAGCAGCTTGGATGTGCGCAGCAATTCACCCCTCCACTTT. This gives the protein CASSLDVRSNSPLHF.

This clone occurred once. This chain connects TRBV18 to TRBJ2-1; no definite D call. V was trimmed by 2 bases and J by 4 bases, leaving 12 bases between them. The CDR3 spans 15 residues. Germline V lookup: CDR1 KGHSH, CDR2 LQKENI. In nucleotides, the CDR3 is TGTGCCAGCTCACCATCGATTAGCCTATACAATGAGCAGTTCTTC. Protein: CASSPSISLYNEQFF. Looking up the rest from reference TRBV18 and TRBJ2-1 gives the full variable domain: NAGVMQNPRHLVRRRGQEARLRCSPMKGHSHVYWYRQLPEEGLKFMVYLQKENIIDESGMPKERFSAEFPKEGPSILRIQQVVRGDSAAYFCASSPSISLYNEQFFGPGTRLTVL.

The chain employs TRBV5-1 and TRBJ1-4; possibly TRBD1 for D (5 bases). This CDR3 is 16 amino acids long. The V end lost 3 bases, the J end lost 4 bases, and 16 bases lay between the germline ends. Germline-derived CDR1 and CDR2 are SGHRS and YFSETQ. CDR3 protein: CASSWISGLGNEKLFF. The CDR3 DNA reads TGCGCCAGCAGCTGGATCTCAGGGTTAGGTAATGAAAAACTGTTTTTT.

This clone was seen a few times. The chain combines TRBV29-1 with TRBJ2-1; 10 positions agree with TRBD1. The CDR3 has 14 amino acids. Trimming at V came to 4 bases and at J to 10 bases, leaving 10 bases not matched to a gene. Germline V gives CDR1 SQVTM, CDR2 ANQGSEA. CDR3 loop: CSVAEGQGKQEQFF. The CDR3 region has the DNA TGCAGCGTTGCTGAGGGACAGGGGAAACAGGAGCAGTTCTTC.

The CDR3 coding sequence is TGTGCCATCAGTGTACTACTAGATTCCACAGATACGCAGTATTTT. Its translation is CAISVLLDSTDTQYF. The rearrangement uses TRBV10-3 and TRBJ2-3; weak D call: TRBD2 (5 bases). Germline V CDR1 and CDR2: ENHRY, SYGVKD. The CDR3 consists of 15 residues. V dropped 4 bases and J dropped 2 bases, with 13 bases sitting between them.

The chain has TRBV9 and TRBJ2-1; 8 bases align to TRBD2. The CDR3 runs to 15 residues. Germline CDR1 reads SGDLS; CDR2 reads YYNGEE. V lost 4 bases to trimming and J lost 0 bases; unmatched junction nucleotides: 3. CDR3 coding DNA: TGTGCCAGCAGCTCTCGGGGGGGCTCCTACAATGAGCAGTTCTTC. It encodes CASSSRGGSYNEQFF. The variable domain in full, with the rest retrieved from reference TRBV9 and TRBJ2-1, is DSGVTQTPKHLITATGQRVTLRCSPRSGDLSVYWYQQSLDQGLQFLIQYYNGEERAKGNILERFSAQQFPDLHSELNLSSLELGDSALYFCASSSRGGSYNEQFFGPGTRLTVL.

The V gene is TRBV2, the J gene TRBJ2-3; D remains ambiguous. Per germline, CDR1 SNHLY and CDR2 FYNNEI. Trimming left V 8 bases short and J 3 bases short, with 6 bases between. CDR3 size: 11 residues. The CDR3 DNA reads as TGTGCCAGCGGTTTAACAGATACGCAGTATTTT. Protein: CASGLTDTQYF.

V and J are TRBV3-1 (or the pseudogene TRBV3-2) and TRBJ1-6; D unclear. Looked up from germline, CDR1 is LGHDT and CDR2 is YNNKEL (reference sequence). Between the trimmed V and J ends, which lost 1 base and 12 bases, there was a span of 4 bases. The CDR3 totals 11 residues. CDR3 coding DNA: TGTGCCAGCAGCCAAGGGGGACCCCTCCACTTT. Its protein product is CASSQGGPLHF.

The table lists this clone with a few counts. This rearrangement joins TRBV28 to TRBJ1-5, with 7 positions matching TRBD1. J was trimmed by 5 bases and V by 2 bases; bases with no gene match: 6. CDR1 and CDR2 (germline): MDHEN, SYDVKM. The CDR3 is 15 amino acids. The CDR3 nucleotides read TGTGCCAGCAGTTTACCATTAACAGGGGATCAGCCCCAGCATTTT. Amino acids: CASSLPLTGDQPQHF. Drawing the rest from reference TRBV28 and TRBJ1-5, the complete variable domain is DVKVTQSSRYLVKRTGEKVFLECVQDMDHENMFWYRQDPGLGLRLIYFSYDVKMKEKGDIPEGYSVSREKKERFSLILESASTNQTSMYLCASSLPLTGDQPQHFGDGTRLSIL.

V usage is TRBV7-9 and J usage is TRBJ1-3; 8 nucleotides line up with TRBD1. The junction had 3 bases not matched to a gene; V was cut back by 6 bases and J by 5 bases. The CDR3 runs 13 residues. Looked up from germline, CDR1 is SEHNR and CDR2 is FQNEAQ (reference sequence). The CDR3 protein is CASRGQGRNTIYF. For the CDR3, the DNA is TGTGCCAGCAGAGGACAGGGAAGAAACACCATATATTTT.

This chain connects TRBV18 to TRBJ1-2, with 7 nucleotides matching TRBD1. V gave up 2 bases and J gave up 4 bases; unmatched junction bases: 7. CDR3 length: 15 residues. Germline V gene data show CDR1 as KGHSH and CDR2 as LQKENI. The CDR3 spells CASSPDLQGSYGYTF. The CDR3 nucleotides read TGTGCCAGCTCACCAGATTTACAGGGGAGCTATGGCTACACCTTC.

The chain has TRBV27 and TRBJ1-3; 8 positions match TRBD1. CDR1 MNHEY and CDR2 SMNVEV come from the germline V gene (reference sequence). The CDR3 totals 16 residues. Losses at the gene ends were 5 bases for V and 1 base for J; bases not matched to a gene: 7. For the CDR3, the DNA is TGTGCCAGCAGTCCCCTGACAGGGGAATCTGGAAACACCATATATTTT. The encoded protein is CASSPLTGESGNTIYF.

The CDR3 loop is CASSTSGTWVLQPQHF. The DNA of the CDR3 is TGTGCCAGTAGTACTTCCGGGACCTGGGTGTTGCAGCCCCAGCATTTT. The chain has TRBV19 and TRBJ1-5; D possibly corresponds to TRBD1 (5 bases). Trimming removed 4 bases at V and 7 bases at J, with 20 bases between. The CDR3 is 16 amino acids. The germline V gene has CDR1 LNHDA and CDR2 SQIVND (reference sequence).

The chain couples TRBV5-1 to TRBJ2-7; D remains ambiguous. V was clipped by 0 bases and J by 5 bases, with 3 bases between them. CDR1 SGHRS and CDR2 YFSETQ come from the germline V gene. The CDR3 length is 11 residues. The CDR3 DNA reads TGCGCCAGCAGCTTGGGGGACGAGCAGTACTTC. Amino acids: CASSLGDEQYF. Filled out from reference TRBV5-1 and TRBJ2-7, the complete variable domain reads KAGVTQTPRYLIKTRGQQVTLSCSPISGHRSVSWYQQTPGQGLQFLFEYFSETQRNKGNFPGRFSGRQFSNSRSEMNVSTLELGDSALYLCASSLGDEQYFGPGTRLTVT.

This clone was found once. The rearrangement joins TRBV7-9 to TRBJ2-3; D is undetermined. The V end lost 4 bases, the J end lost 9 bases, and 11 bases lay between the germline ends. The V gene's germline CDR1 is SEHNR and CDR2 FQNEAQ (reference sequence). This CDR3 has 12 residues. For the CDR3, the DNA is TGTGCCAGCAGCTATCAAGAAAAAACGCAGTATTTT. Amino acids: CASSYQEKTQYF.

The genes are TRBV7-9 and TRBJ1-2; 9 positions agree with TRBD1. The V and J ends lost 3 bases and 5 bases, in that order; junction bases with no gene match: 7. This CDR3 is built from 15 residues. The V gene's germline CDR1 is SEHNR and CDR2 FQNEAQ (reference sequence). The CDR3 region is CASSLGTGLSYGYTF. The CDR3 DNA reads as TGTGCCAGCAGCTTGGGGACAGGGTTGTCTTATGGCTACACCTTC.

J is TRBJ2-3 and V is TRBV9, with D uncertain. Deletions cut 0 bases from V and 5 bases from J, with 7 bases between. The germline gives CDR1 SGDLS, CDR2 YYNGEE. The length of the CDR3 is 13 residues. The CDR3 is CASSVANRDTQYF. CDR3 sequence (DNA): TGTGCCAGCAGCGTAGCTAATAGAGATACGCAGTATTTT.

The rearrangement uses TRBV14 and TRBJ1-6, with D unclear. The V end was cut by 5 bases, the J end by 3 bases, with 11 bases between. The CDR3 runs to 15 residues. Germline-derived CDR1 and CDR2 are SGHDN and FVKESK. The CDR3 loop is CASSSGYFYNSPLHF. The CDR3 nucleotides read TGTGCCAGCAGCTCCGGGTACTTCTATAATTCACCCCTCCACTTT.